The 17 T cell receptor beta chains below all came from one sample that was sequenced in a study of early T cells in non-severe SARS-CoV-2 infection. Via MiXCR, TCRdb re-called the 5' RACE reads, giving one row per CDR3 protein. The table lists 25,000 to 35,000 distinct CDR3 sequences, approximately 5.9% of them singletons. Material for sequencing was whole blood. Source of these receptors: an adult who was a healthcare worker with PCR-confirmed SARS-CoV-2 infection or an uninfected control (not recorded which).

CDR3 region: CSARDGTSGSADTQYF. CDR3 nucleotides: TGCAGTGCTAGAGATGGGACTAGCGGGAGCGCAGATACGCAGTATTTT. The rearrangement joins TRBV20-1 to TRBJ2-3; 14 bases map to TRBD2. Germline CDR1 and CDR2: DFQATT and SNEGSKA (reference sequence). This CDR3 spans 16 amino acids. The V segment lost 0 bases and the J segment 4 bases; nucleotides outside the gene matches: 3.

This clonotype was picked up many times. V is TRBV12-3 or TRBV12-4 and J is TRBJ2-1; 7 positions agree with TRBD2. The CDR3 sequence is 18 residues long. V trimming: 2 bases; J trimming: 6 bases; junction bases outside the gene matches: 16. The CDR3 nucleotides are TGTGCCAGCAGTTTAAGGACTAGGGGCCTCCGCGGGCCCAATGAGCAGTTCTTC. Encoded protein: CASSLRTRGLRGPNEQFF.

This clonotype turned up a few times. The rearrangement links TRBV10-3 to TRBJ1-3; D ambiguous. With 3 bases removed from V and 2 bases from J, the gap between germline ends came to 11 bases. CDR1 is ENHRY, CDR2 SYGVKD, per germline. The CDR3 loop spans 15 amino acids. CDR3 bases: TGTGCCATCAGTGAAACTGGGGTGGCTGGAAACACCATATATTTT. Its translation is CAISETGVAGNTIYF.

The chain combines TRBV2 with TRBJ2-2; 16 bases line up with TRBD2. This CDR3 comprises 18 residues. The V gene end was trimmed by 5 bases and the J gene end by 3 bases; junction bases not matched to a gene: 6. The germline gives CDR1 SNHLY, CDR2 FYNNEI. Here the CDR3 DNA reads TGTGCCAGCAGTCCGGAGGGACTAGCGGGAGGGTACACCGGGGAGCTGTTTTTT. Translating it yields CASSPEGLAGGYTGELFF.

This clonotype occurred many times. The CDR3 sequence is CASSRDGTDTDTQYF. The DNA of the CDR3 is TGTGCCAGCTCACGCGACGGGACAGATACAGATACGCAGTATTTT. The rearrangement uses TRBV18 and TRBJ2-3; TRBD1 aligns across 7 bases. Germline-derived CDR1 and CDR2 are KGHSH and LQKENI. The CDR3 is 15 amino acids. With V trimmed by 4 bases and J by 3 bases, 7 bases remained unmatched.

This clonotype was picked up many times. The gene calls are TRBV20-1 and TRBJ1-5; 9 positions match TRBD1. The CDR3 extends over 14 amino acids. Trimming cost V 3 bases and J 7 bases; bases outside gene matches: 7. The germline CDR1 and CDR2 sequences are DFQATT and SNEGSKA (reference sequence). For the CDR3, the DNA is TGCAGTGCTAGCCGGGACAGGGCTTGGCAGCCCCAGCATTTT. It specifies CSASRDRAWQPQHF.

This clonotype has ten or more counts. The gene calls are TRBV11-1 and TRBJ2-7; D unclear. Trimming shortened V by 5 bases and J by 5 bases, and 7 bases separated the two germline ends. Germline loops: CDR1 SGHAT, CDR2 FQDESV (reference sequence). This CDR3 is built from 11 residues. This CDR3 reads CASSRANEQYF. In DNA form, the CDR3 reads TGTGCCAGCAGCAGAGCCAACGAGCAGTACTTC.

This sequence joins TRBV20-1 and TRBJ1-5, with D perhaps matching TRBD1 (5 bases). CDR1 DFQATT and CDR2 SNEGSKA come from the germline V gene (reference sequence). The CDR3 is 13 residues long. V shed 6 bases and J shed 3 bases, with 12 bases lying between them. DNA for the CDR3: TGCAGTGCCTCCGGGACTTCCAATCAGCCCCAGCATTTT. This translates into CSASGTSNQPQHF.

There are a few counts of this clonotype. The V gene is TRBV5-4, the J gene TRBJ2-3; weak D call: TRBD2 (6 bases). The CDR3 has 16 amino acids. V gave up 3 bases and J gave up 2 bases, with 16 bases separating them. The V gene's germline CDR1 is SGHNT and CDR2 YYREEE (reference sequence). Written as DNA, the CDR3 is TGTGCCAGCAGCTCTTTAGCGGACCCGCTCACAGATACGCAGTATTTT. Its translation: CASSSLADPLTDTQYF.

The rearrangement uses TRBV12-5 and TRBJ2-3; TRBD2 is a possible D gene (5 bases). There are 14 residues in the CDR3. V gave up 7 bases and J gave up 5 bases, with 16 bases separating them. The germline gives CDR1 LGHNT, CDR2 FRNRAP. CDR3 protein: CASALGVVLDTQYF. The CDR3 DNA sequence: TGTGCTAGTGCCCTCGGGGTCGTCCTAGATACGCAGTATTTT.

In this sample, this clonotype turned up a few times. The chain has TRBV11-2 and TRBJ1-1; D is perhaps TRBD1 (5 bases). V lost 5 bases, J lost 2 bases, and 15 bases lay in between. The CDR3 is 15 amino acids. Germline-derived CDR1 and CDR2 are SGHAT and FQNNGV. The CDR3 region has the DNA TGTGCCAGCAGCACCCAGACAGCATTAAACACTGAAGCTTTCTTT. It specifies CASSTQTALNTEAFF.

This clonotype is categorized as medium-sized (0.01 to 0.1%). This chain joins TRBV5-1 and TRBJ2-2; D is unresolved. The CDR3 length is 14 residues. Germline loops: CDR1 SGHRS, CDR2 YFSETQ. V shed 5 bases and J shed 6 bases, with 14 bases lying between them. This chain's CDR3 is CASSEPSRPGELFF. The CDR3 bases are TGCGCCAGCAGTGAGCCGAGTCGTCCCGGGGAGCTGTTTTTT.

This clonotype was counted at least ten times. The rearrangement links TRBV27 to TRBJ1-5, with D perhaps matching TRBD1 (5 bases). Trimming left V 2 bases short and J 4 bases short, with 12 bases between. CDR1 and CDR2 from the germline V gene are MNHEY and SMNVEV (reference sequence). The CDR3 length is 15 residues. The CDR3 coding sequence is TGTGCCAGCAGTTTACGTAGGGGTCCGAATCAGCCCCAGCATTTT. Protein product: CASSLRRGPNQPQHF.

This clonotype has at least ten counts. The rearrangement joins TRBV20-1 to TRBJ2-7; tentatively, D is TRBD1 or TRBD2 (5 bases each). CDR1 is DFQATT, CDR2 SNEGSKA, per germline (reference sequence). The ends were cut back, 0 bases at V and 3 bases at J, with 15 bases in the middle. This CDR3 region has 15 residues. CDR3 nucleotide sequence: TGCAGTGCTAGAGATCCGGGGCAGTACTACTACGAGCAGTACTTC. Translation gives CSARDPGQYYYEQYF.

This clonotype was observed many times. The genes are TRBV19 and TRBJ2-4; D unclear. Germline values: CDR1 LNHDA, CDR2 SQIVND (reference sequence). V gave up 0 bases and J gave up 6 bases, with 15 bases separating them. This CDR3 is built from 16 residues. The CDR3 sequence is CASSIDPPRARNIQYF. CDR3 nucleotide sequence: TGTGCCAGTAGTATAGATCCCCCCCGGGCAAGAAACATTCAGTACTTC.

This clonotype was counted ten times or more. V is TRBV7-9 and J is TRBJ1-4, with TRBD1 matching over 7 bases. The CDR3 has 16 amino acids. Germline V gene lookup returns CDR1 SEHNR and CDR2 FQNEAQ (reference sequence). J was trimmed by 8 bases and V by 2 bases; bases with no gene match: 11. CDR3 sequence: CASSLLAGTADEKLFF. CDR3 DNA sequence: TGTGCCAGCAGCTTACTCGCCGGGACAGCAGACGAAAAACTGTTTTTT.

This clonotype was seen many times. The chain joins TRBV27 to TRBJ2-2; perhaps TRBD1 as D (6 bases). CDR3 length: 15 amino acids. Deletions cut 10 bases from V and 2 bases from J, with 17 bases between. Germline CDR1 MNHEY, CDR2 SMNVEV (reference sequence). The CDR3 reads CATARGTKNTGELFF. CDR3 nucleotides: TGTGCCACCGCGAGGGGGACAAAAAACACCGGGGAGCTGTTTTTT.